These 23 T cell receptor beta chains were all obtained from the same sample, sequenced in a study of blood T cell repertoires in COVID-19. Measured with immunoSEQ multiplex PCR; TCRdb has only the in-frame clones, and not every one. The data contain about 140,000 clones, approximately 90% of them singletons. Material: peripheral blood. The receptors here all came from a man aged 55-75 years with active or convalescent COVID-19.

The chain carries TRBV6-5 and TRBJ1-2; TRBD1 agrees at 10 bases. The CDR3 extends over 15 amino acids. V lost 2 bases and J lost 4; bases outside the gene matches: 4. Per germline, CDR1 MNHEY and CDR2 SVGAGI. The CDR3: CASSYRDRGLYGYTF. CDR3 DNA: TGTGCCAGCAGTTACAGGGACAGGGGCCTCTATGGCTACACCTTC.

This rearrangement joins TRBV19 to TRBJ1-5; D is ambiguous. The CDR3 consists of 15 residues. Germline CDR1 reads LNHDA; CDR2 reads SQIVND (reference sequence). The V gene lost 0 bases and the J gene lost 1 base, with 7 bases spanning the gap. CDR3 loop: CASSIEGGSNQPQHF. The CDR3, as DNA: TGTGCCAGTAGTATAGAGGGAGGAAGCAATCAGCCCCAGCATTTT.

This clone was recorded once. V usage is TRBV4-1 and J usage is TRBJ1-1; unclear D gene. Germline-derived CDR1 and CDR2 are MGHRA and YSYEKL. Trimming stripped 0 bases from V and 4 bases from J, with 15 bases between. This CDR3 comprises 16 residues. The CDR3 nucleotides read TGCGCCAGCAGCCAAGATCGATATAGGGCGGGCACTGAAGCTTTCTTT. This translates into CASSQDRYRAGTEAFF.

This sequence joins TRBV5-1 and TRBJ1-2; 8 positions match TRBD1. V was clipped by 3 bases and J by 3 bases; unmatched bases: 4. Germline loops: CDR1 SGHRS, CDR2 YFSETQ. The CDR3 spans 14 residues. CDR3: CASSSDRVDYGYTF. The CDR3 coding sequence is TGCGCCAGCAGCTCGGACAGGGTTGACTATGGCTACACCTTC.

The CDR3 spells CASSNSGMSSYEQYF. The CDR3 region has the DNA TGTGCCAGCAGTAATAGCGGGATGAGCTCCTACGAGCAGTACTTC. The V gene is TRBV6-5, the J gene TRBJ2-7, with 8 bases aligning to TRBD2. There are 15 residues in the CDR3. The germline gives CDR1 MNHEY, CDR2 SVGAGI. The V gene end was trimmed by 5 bases and the J gene end by 0 bases; junction bases not matched to a gene: 6.

This clone appeared once. The CDR3 here is CAISESGTGVGGYTF. Here the CDR3 DNA reads TGTGCCATCAGTGAGTCGGGGACAGGGGTCGGCGGCTACACCTTC. V is TRBV10-3 and J is TRBJ1-2, with TRBD1 matching over 10 bases. Germline-derived CDR1 and CDR2 are ENHRY and SYGVKD. The V gene end was trimmed by 0 bases and the J gene end by 8 bases; junction bases not matched to a gene: 6. The CDR3 runs to 15 residues.

J is TRBJ2-5 and V is TRBV6-5; TRBD1 matches at 8 bases. Germline V gene lookup returns CDR1 MNHEY and CDR2 SVGAGI. Trimming at V came to 5 bases and at J to 3 bases, leaving 8 bases not matched to a gene. The length of the CDR3 is 15 residues. The CDR3 reads CASSITGTGEETQYF. In DNA, the CDR3 is TGTGCCAGCAGTATCACCGGGACAGGAGAAGAGACCCAGTACTTC.

The chain uses TRBV2 and TRBJ1-1; tentative D call: TRBD1 (5 bases). Looked up from germline, CDR1 is SNHLY and CDR2 is FYNNEI. With 2 bases removed from V and 8 bases from J, the gap between germline ends came to 18 bases. CDR3 length: 15 amino acids. As DNA, the CDR3 is TGTGCCAGCAGTGAAAGGCGGAGCGGGGGGTCAGAAGCTTTCTTT. The encoded protein is CASSERRSGGSEAFF.

The chain links TRBV29-1 to TRBJ1-2, with 12 bases lining up with TRBD1. Germline CDR1 reads SQVTM; CDR2 reads ANQGSEA. The CDR3 has 15 residues. Trimming removed 7 bases from V and 8 bases from J; junction bases left unmatched: 14. The CDR3: CSALYGTGGAGGYTF. As DNA, the CDR3 is TGCAGCGCCTTATACGGGACAGGGGGCGCAGGCGGCTACACCTTC.

Comment on this clone: Compared with germline, one end of the junction differs, possibly owing to a read error. The CDR3 DNA reads as TGCCGCTTCCGGGACACTCCCTATGGCTACACCTTC. This translates into CRFRDTPYGYTF. V is TRBV12-3 or TRBV12-4 and J is TRBJ1-2; tentatively, D is TRBD1 (6 bases). The CDR3 length is 12 residues.

The gene calls are TRBV7-9 and TRBJ2-3; 10 bases are a match to TRBD2. V shed 3 bases, J shed 2 bases, and the junction held 2 bases outside the gene matches. Germline V lookup: CDR1 SEHNR, CDR2 FQNEAQ (reference sequence). The CDR3 contains 15 residues. Here the CDR3 reads CASSFTSGATDTQYF. The DNA for the CDR3 is TGTGCCAGCAGCTTTACTAGCGGGGCCACAGATACGCAGTATTTT.

The V and J genes are TRBV5-1 and TRBJ2-7; TRBD2 is a possible D gene (6 bases). Looked up from germline, CDR1 is SGHRS and CDR2 is YFSETQ. This CDR3 contains 16 residues. V dropped 4 bases and J dropped 2 bases, with 19 bases sitting between them. The DNA of the CDR3 is TGCGCCAGCAGCCCATACGGTTTAGCGGCGACCTACGAGCAGTACTTC. Its protein is CASSPYGLAATYEQYF.

The rearrangement links TRBV1 to TRBJ2-7; the table's D call, TRBD1, was not checked against the DNA. TRBV1 is tagged as a pseudogene. The CDR3 is 17 residues long. The CDR3 sequence is CTSTTTHRVRPAYEQYF. CDR3 nucleotides: TGCACCAGCACCACGACTCACAGGGTAAGGCCCGCCTACGAGCAGTACTTC.

The chain recombines TRBV18 with TRBJ2-3; 9 bases fit TRBD1. Germline CDR1 reads KGHSH; CDR2 reads LQKENI. V trimming: 3 bases; J trimming: 2 bases; junction bases outside the gene matches: 3. The CDR3 runs to 15 residues. The CDR3 nucleotides read TGTGCCAGCTCACCGGACAGGGGCCCCACAGATACGCAGTATTTT. This encodes CASSPDRGPTDTQYF.

CDR3: CASIRGTGNTEAFF. In DNA, the CDR3 is TGTGCCAGCATCCGGGGGACGGGGAACACTGAAGCTTTCTTT. The chain is built from TRBV27 and TRBJ1-1; a weak D match, TRBD1 (5 bases). The CDR3 contains 14 residues. The germline V gene has CDR1 MNHEY and CDR2 SMNVEV (reference sequence). V was pared by 7 bases and J by 1 base, with 13 bases between.

V usage is TRBV11-2 and J usage is TRBJ2-3, with D uncertain. V gave up 0 bases and J gave up 6 bases, with 10 bases separating them. Germline CDR1 reads SGHAT; CDR2 reads FQNNGV. This CDR3 is built from 14 residues. The CDR3 here is CASSLDRTADTQYF. The CDR3 DNA reads TGTGCCAGCAGCTTAGATCGAACAGCCGATACGCAGTATTTT.

The V and J genes are TRBV28 and TRBJ1-5, with 7 bases lining up with TRBD1. CDR3 length equals 15 residues. Germline V lookup: CDR1 MDHEN, CDR2 SYDVKM. With 1 base clipped from V and 4 bases from J, the junction kept 4 bases outside the gene matches. The CDR3 here is CASSLYQGDNQPQHF. The CDR3 nucleotides read TGTGCCAGCAGTTTATATCAGGGGGATAATCAGCCCCAGCATTTT.

The rearrangement links TRBV3-1 (or the pseudogene TRBV3-2) to TRBJ1-1; no reliable D call. Germline assignment: CDR1 LGHDT and CDR2 YNNKEL (reference sequence). The V end was cut by 1 base, the J end by 2 bases, with 8 bases between. The CDR3 has 14 residues. CDR3: CASSQGRVNTEAFF. The CDR3 region has the DNA TGTGCCAGCAGCCAAGGCCGCGTCAACACTGAAGCTTTCTTT.

CDR3 coding DNA: TGTGCCACCAGCAGATCCGGGACAGAGGTCTCCGAGCAGTACTTC. Translation: CATSRSGTEVSEQYF. The genes are TRBV15 and TRBJ2-7; 7 bases match TRBD1. V shed 2 bases and J 6 bases; nucleotides not matched to a gene: 10. CDR3 length: 15 amino acids. Germline CDR1 and CDR2: LNHNV and YYDKDF (reference sequence).

The rearrangement uses TRBV15 and TRBJ1-1, with D perhaps matching TRBD1 (5 bases). Germline V lookup: CDR1 LNHNV, CDR2 YYDKDF (reference sequence). Trimming shortened V by 4 bases and J by 2 bases, and 11 bases separated the two germline ends. The CDR3 consists of 14 residues. CDR3 sequence (DNA): TGTGCCACCAGCACCTACGGGGGTAACACTGAAGCTTTCTTT. Translating gives CATSTYGGNTEAFF.

The chain uses TRBV11-2 and TRBJ1-6; 7 bases match TRBD1. This CDR3 contains 15 residues. J gave up 9 bases and V 6 bases, and 11 bases lay outside the gene matches. Looked up from germline, CDR1 is SGHAT and CDR2 is FQNNGV. The CDR3 is CASRRPGQLGSPLHF. The CDR3 DNA follows: TGTGCCAGCAGGAGACCGGGACAGTTGGGTTCACCCCTCCACTTT.

V gene TRBV4-2 combines with J gene TRBJ2-7; 10 bases align to TRBD2. V trimming: 4 bases; J trimming: 5 bases; junction bases outside the gene matches: 14. This CDR3 comprises 17 residues. Looked up from germline, CDR1 is LGHNA and CDR2 is YNFKEQ. The CDR3 sequence: CASSPLAGAGGLDEQYF. CDR3 coding DNA: TGTGCCAGCAGCCCCCTAGCCGGAGCGGGAGGGCTAGACGAGCAGTACTTC.

The CDR3 region is CASSSGGNYGYTF. The CDR3 nucleotides read TGTGCCAGCAGCTCAGGGGGCAACTATGGCTACACCTTC. This sequence joins TRBV7-2 and TRBJ1-2, with TRBD1 matching 8 bases. Germline lookup yields CDR1 SGHTA and CDR2 FQGNSA. The CDR3 is 13 residues long. The J segment lost 2 bases and the V segment lost 4 bases, leaving 0 bases of the junction unmatched.